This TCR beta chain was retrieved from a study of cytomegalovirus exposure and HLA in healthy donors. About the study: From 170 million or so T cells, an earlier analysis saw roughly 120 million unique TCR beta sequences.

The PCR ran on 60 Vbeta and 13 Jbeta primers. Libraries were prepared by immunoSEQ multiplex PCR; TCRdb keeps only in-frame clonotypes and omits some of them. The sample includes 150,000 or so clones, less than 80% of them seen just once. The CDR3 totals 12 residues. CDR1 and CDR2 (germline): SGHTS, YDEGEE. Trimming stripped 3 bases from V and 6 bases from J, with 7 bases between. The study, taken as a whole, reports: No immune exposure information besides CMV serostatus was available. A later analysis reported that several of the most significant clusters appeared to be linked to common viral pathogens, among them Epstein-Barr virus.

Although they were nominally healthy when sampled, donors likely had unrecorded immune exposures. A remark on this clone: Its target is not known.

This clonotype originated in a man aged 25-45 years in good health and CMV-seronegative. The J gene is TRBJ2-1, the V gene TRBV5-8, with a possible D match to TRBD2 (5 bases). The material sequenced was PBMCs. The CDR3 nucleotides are TGTGCCAGCAGCTCCCGGGGCAATGAGCAGTTCTTC. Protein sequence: CASSSRGNEQFF.